The 6 T cell receptor beta chains presented below share a single source sample, sequenced in a study of OX40 agonist ivuxolimab in advanced cancers. The library was prepared using the immunoSEQ multiplex PCR assay. TCRdb took this table from immuneACCESS and kept in-frame rearrangements with V and J called. Such tables lack part of the clones; where checked against another copy, unresolved V genes explain under half of the gap, and the rest is unexplained. This sample has 20,000 to 25,000 clones in its table, and over 75% of those were observed once. 35% to 40% of the sample is in the top ten clones. The material sequenced was CD4+ or CD8+ T cells sorted from blood, taken in a trial of the OX40 agonist ivuxolimab. These receptors all come from an adult with an advanced solid tumor such as melanoma, head and neck, liver or kidney cancer.

The chain combines TRBV5-8 with TRBJ2-2; 10 bases align to TRBD2. Losses at the gene ends were 2 bases for V and 1 base for J; bases not matched to a gene: 5. The CDR3 spans 17 residues. Germline-derived CDR1 and CDR2 are SGHTS and YDEGEE. The CDR3 sequence: CASSLPSGGLNTGELFF. The CDR3 nucleotides are TGTGCCAGCAGCTTACCTAGCGGGGGCCTGAACACCGGGGAGCTGTTTTTT. The entire variable domain, with the rest obtained from reference TRBV5-8 and TRBJ2-2, is as follows: EAGVTQSPTHLIKTRGQQATLRCSPISGHTSVYWYQQALGLGLQFLLWYDEGEERNRGNFPPRFSGRQFPNYSSELNVNALELEDSALYLCASSLPSGGLNTGELFFGEGSRLTVL.

This clone was counted a few times. The chain has TRBV5-8 and TRBJ1-5; D ambiguous. The CDR3 spans 17 residues. Germline CDR1 reads SGHTS; CDR2 reads YDEGEE. The V end was cut by 4 bases, the J end by 0 bases, with 17 bases between. The CDR3 reads CASSLTVGSYSNQPQHF. The CDR3 DNA follows: TGTGCCAGCAGCCTAACCGTAGGTTCGTATAGCAATCAGCCCCAGCATTTT.

The chain recombines TRBV13 with TRBJ1-1; D gene ambiguous. V shed 8 bases and J shed 1 base, with 14 bases lying between them. The CDR3 is 14 amino acids. Germline V lookup: CDR1 PRHDT, CDR2 FYEKMQ (reference sequence). CDR3 residues: CASEPAEKNTEAFF. CDR3 bases: TGTGCCAGCGAGCCTGCGGAAAAGAACACTGAAGCTTTCTTT.

This rearrangement joins TRBV6-4 to TRBJ2-6, with D perhaps assigned TRBD1 or TRBD2 (5 bases each). There are 14 residues in the CDR3. V was shortened by 4 bases and J by 1 base, with 5 bases between the two germline ends. Germline V gene lookup returns CDR1 MRHNA and CDR2 SNTAGT. CDR3 residues: CASSGGSGANVLTF. DNA of the CDR3: TGTGCCAGCAGTGGGGGGTCTGGGGCCAACGTCCTGACTTTC.

In this sample, this clone turned up once. The chain combines TRBV7-9 with TRBJ2-4; TRBD2 agrees at 8 bases. The CDR3 consists of 17 residues. Germline CDR1 SEHNR, CDR2 FQNEAQ (reference sequence). The V gene end was trimmed by 3 bases and the J gene end by 5 bases; junction bases not matched to a gene: 12. The CDR3 DNA reads TGTGCCAGCAGCTTCGGCGTCGGGGGGGCCATCGAAAACATTCAGTACTTC. Translated: CASSFGVGGAIENIQYF.

The chain has TRBV7-2 and TRBJ2-3; TRBD1 is a possible D gene (6 bases). This CDR3 is 15 amino acids long. Germline V gene data show CDR1 as SGHTA and CDR2 as FQGNSA. V was shortened by 5 bases and J by 4 bases, with 16 bases between the two germline ends. The CDR3 DNA reads TGTGCCAGCAGCCGTCCGGGACAACCGCCAGATACGCAGTATTTT. This sequence encodes CASSRPGQPPDTQYF.